The 30 T cell receptor beta chains below were found in one sample sequenced in a study of shared clonotypes between healthy human individuals. The protocol was immunoSEQ multiplex PCR, while the TCRdb copy is restricted to in-frame clones and leaves out a portion. The sample lists fewer than 100,000 clones, around 67% occurring once. The specimen sequenced was memory CD8+ T cells sorted from blood. Subset here: CD45RO+ cells pooled with CCR7-negative TemRA cells. These receptor sequences come from a young man in good health.

The chain employs TRBV6-6 and TRBJ2-3; D not certain. Trimming removed 5 bases at V and 0 bases at J, with 9 bases between. The CDR3 runs 14 residues. Looked up from germline, CDR1 is MNHNY and CDR2 is SVGAGI (reference sequence). The CDR3 loop reads CASSKIESTDTQYF. The CDR3, as DNA: TGTGCCAGCAGTAAGATTGAGAGCACAGATACGCAGTATTTT.

The chain combines TRBV30 with TRBJ1-2; tentatively, D is TRBD1 (6 bases). The CDR3 totals 12 residues. The germline gives CDR1 GTSNPN, CDR2 SVGIG (reference sequence). V dropped 4 bases and J dropped 6 bases, with 12 bases sitting between them. CDR3 sequence reads: CAWTPGGHGYTF. CDR3 DNA: TGTGCCTGGACCCCTGGGGGGCATGGCTACACCTTC.

The V and J genes are TRBV2 and TRBJ2-3, with D tentatively TRBD2 (5 bases). Germline loops: CDR1 SNHLY, CDR2 FYNNEI. Trimming pared 2 bases from V and 0 bases from J, leaving 15 bases between. The length of the CDR3 is 17 residues. CDR3 in amino acids: CASSEFTAWESTDTQYF. As DNA, the CDR3 is TGTGCCAGCAGTGAATTTACAGCCTGGGAGAGCACAGATACGCAGTATTTT.

This rearrangement joins TRBV4-1 to TRBJ2-7; D might be TRBD1 (6 bases). V was pared by 1 base and J by 3 bases, with 7 bases between. The CDR3 length is 13 residues. Germline CDR1 MGHRA, CDR2 YSYEKL. The chain's CDR3 is CASSQARGYEQYF. CDR3 DNA sequence: TGCGCCAGCAGCCAAGCCAGGGGCTACGAGCAGTACTTC.

This clone was observed once. This chain links TRBV7-9 with TRBJ2-7, with TRBD2 identical over 10 bases. V lost 2 bases to trimming and J lost 0 bases; unmatched junction nucleotides: 4. The CDR3 loop spans 16 amino acids. CDR1 SEHNR and CDR2 FQNEAQ come from the germline V gene (reference sequence). In DNA, the CDR3 is TGTGCCAGCAGCTTACGACTAGCGGGCAGCTCCTACGAGCAGTACTTC. This sequence encodes CASSLRLAGSSYEQYF.

This sequence joins TRBV11-2 and TRBJ2-5, with 8 bases identical to TRBD1. Trimming at V came to 5 bases and at J to 4 bases, leaving 9 bases not matched to a gene. Per germline, CDR1 SGHAT and CDR2 FQNNGV. The CDR3 sequence is 15 residues long. The CDR3 reads CASSPGQGAGETQYF. The CDR3 DNA reads TGTGCCAGCAGCCCGGGGCAGGGGGCGGGAGAGACCCAGTACTTC.

This clone has only a few counts. The gene calls are TRBV7-9 and TRBJ1-2; D is ambiguous. This CDR3 has 11 residues. The germline gives CDR1 SEHNR, CDR2 FQNEAQ (reference sequence). Deletions cut 5 bases from V and 4 bases from J, with 5 bases between. CDR3 DNA sequence: TGTGCCAGCAGCGATCTCTATGGCTACACCTTC. It is translated as CASSDLYGYTF.

This chain connects TRBV11-2 to TRBJ1-3; D is perhaps TRBD1 (5 bases). Germline assignment: CDR1 SGHAT and CDR2 FQNNGV. Trimming removed 5 bases from V and 0 bases from J, with 20 bases in between. CDR3 length: 18 residues. The CDR3 DNA reads TGTGCCAGCAGCGCGGTCCGGGGCCCAGGATACTCTGGAAACACCATATATTTT. Amino acids: CASSAVRGPGYSGNTIYF.

Many counts were recorded for this clone. The chain has TRBV28 and TRBJ2-7; D ambiguous. This CDR3 contains 11 residues. V dropped 6 bases and J dropped 2 bases, with 5 bases sitting between them. Germline loops: CDR1 MDHEN, CDR2 SYDVKM. Written as DNA, the CDR3 is TGTGCCAGCAGCCAAACCTACGAGCAGTACTTC. Its translation: CASSQTYEQYF.

The rearrangement uses TRBV19 and TRBJ2-1, with TRBD2 matching over 7 bases. Germline V gives CDR1 LNHDA, CDR2 SQIVND (reference sequence). The CDR3 is made up of 16 amino acids. V lost 1 base to trimming and J lost 7 bases; unmatched junction nucleotides: 10. The CDR3 DNA reads as TGTGCCAGTAGTATAGTACGGGGAGCGGGGCGGAATGAGCAGTTCTTC. It specifies CASSIVRGAGRNEQFF. Filled out from reference TRBV19 and TRBJ2-1, the complete variable domain reads DGGITQSPKYLFRKEGQNVTLSCEQNLNHDAMYWYRQDPGQGLRLIYYSQIVNDFQKGDIAEGYSVSREKKESFPLTVTSAQKNPTAFYLCASSIVRGAGRNEQFFGPGTRLTVL.

This chain joins TRBV5-8 and TRBJ2-6; TRBD1 matches 8 bases. The CDR3 runs to 16 residues. Trimming at V came to 0 bases and at J to 4 bases, leaving 3 bases not matched to a gene. Germline CDR1 SGHTS, CDR2 YDEGEE. The chain's CDR3 is CASSLATGAGANVLTF. CDR3 bases: TGTGCCAGCAGCTTGGCGACAGGGGCCGGGGCCAACGTCCTGACTTTC.

The rearrangement joins TRBV4-1 to TRBJ2-1; D ambiguous. Trimming removed 0 bases at V and 4 bases at J, with 4 bases between. The CDR3 runs 13 residues. The germline V gene encodes CDR1 MGHRA and CDR2 YSYEKL. The CDR3 loop is CASSQEEYNEQFF. The CDR3, as DNA: TGCGCCAGCAGCCAAGAAGAGTACAATGAGCAGTTCTTC.

The V call is TRBV5-8, the J call TRBJ2-6; D is unclear. The germline CDR1 and CDR2 sequences are SGHTS and YDEGEE. The CDR3 consists of 17 residues. V lost 6 bases, J lost 5 bases, and 21 bases lay in between. The CDR3 protein is CASTLHSTQSRANVLTF. CDR3 sequence (DNA): TGTGCCAGCACTCTGCATTCCACACAAAGTCGGGCCAACGTCCTGACTTTC. Based on the CDR3 plus reference TRBV5-8 and TRBJ2-6, the full variable domain is EAGVTQSPTHLIKTRGQQATLRCSPISGHTSVYWYQQALGLGLQFLLWYDEGEERNRGNFPPRFSGRQFPNYSSELNVNALELEDSALYLCASTLHSTQSRANVLTFGAGSRLTVL.

Remarks on this clone: One junction end does not reproduce the germline sequence, and a read error may be involved. The rearrangement uses TRBV7-2 and TRBJ1-2; D call uncertain. Germline CDR1 reads SGHTA; CDR2 reads FQGNSA. This CDR3 comprises 13 residues. The CDR3 loop reads CASSPEPVYGHTF. As DNA, the CDR3 is TGTGCCAGCAGCCCCGAACCTGTCTATGGCCACACCTTC.

The CDR3 nucleotides read TGTGCCAGCAGCCCCACGGGAGGGAGTCCCTACGAGCAGTACTTC. Translation gives CASSPTGGSPYEQYF. The chain has TRBV11-3 and TRBJ2-7, with 8 bases lining up with TRBD2. The CDR3 loop spans 15 amino acids. Germline V gene data show CDR1 as SGHNT and CDR2 as YENEEA. V was clipped by 5 bases and J by 2 bases; unmatched bases: 8.

V is TRBV9 and J is TRBJ2-3, with 8 bases fitting TRBD2. With V trimmed by 3 bases and J by 4 bases, 7 bases remained unmatched. The CDR3 runs to 15 residues. Germline V CDR1 and CDR2: SGDLS, YYNGEE. The CDR3 DNA reads as TGTGCCAGCAGCGGAAGCGGGAGAGGAGCAGATACGCAGTATTTT. Translated: CASSGSGRGADTQYF.

V gene TRBV10-2 combines with J gene TRBJ2-3, with D uncertain. Germline loops: CDR1 WSHSY, CDR2 SAAADI. Between the trimmed V and J ends, which lost 6 bases and 6 bases, there was a span of 10 bases. This CDR3 has 12 residues. This CDR3 is CASSRPPDTQYF. The CDR3 region has the DNA TGCGCCAGCAGCAGACCCCCGGATACGCAGTATTTT.

This clone was seen a handful of times. V gene TRBV5-4 combines with J gene TRBJ1-3; D is possibly TRBD1 (5 bases). The CDR3 is made up of 14 amino acids. V shed 3 bases and J shed 2 bases, with 9 bases lying between them. In germline, CDR1 is SGHNT, CDR2 YYREEE (reference sequence). The DNA for the CDR3 is TGTGCCAGCAGCTCGACAGTTACTGGAAACACCATATATTTT. Translation: CASSSTVTGNTIYF.

Details on this clone: A much larger clone is a single base away; this may be a read error. The same CDR3 also results from other DNA sequences found in this sample. The CDR3 is CASSYEARGNTEAFF. The DNA of the CDR3 is TGTGCCAGCAGTTACGAGGCCAGGGGGAACACTGAAGCTTTCTTT. The rearrangement links TRBV6-6 to TRBJ1-1; weak D call: TRBD1 (6 bases). V was shortened by 2 bases and J by 1 base, with 11 bases between the two germline ends. The CDR3 is 15 amino acids. Germline V gene lookup returns CDR1 MNHNY and CDR2 SVGAGI (reference sequence).

The chain employs TRBV10-3 and TRBJ2-7; D gene unclear. The V end was cut by 3 bases, the J end by 4 bases, with 7 bases between. The CDR3 is 12 amino acids. Germline V lookup: CDR1 ENHRY, CDR2 SYGVKD. CDR3 in DNA: TGTGCCATCAGTGACGCAGGATACGAGCAGTACTTC. The encoded protein is CAISDAGYEQYF.

V and J are TRBV5-5 and TRBJ2-7; unclear D gene. The CDR3 has 11 amino acids. V lost 4 bases and J 5 bases, leaving 7 bases between the germline ends. CDR1 SGHKS and CDR2 YYEKEE come from the germline V gene (reference sequence). The CDR3 DNA reads TGTGCCAGCAGCCCAGGACACGAGCAGTACTTC. Amino acids: CASSPGHEQYF.

The V gene is TRBV29-1, the J gene TRBJ1-2; D is unresolved. Trimming took off 0 bases at V and 12 bases at J, with 20 bases between the two ends. The CDR3 covers 14 residues. The germline V gene has CDR1 SQVTM and CDR2 ANQGSEA. CDR3 loop: CSVEDQTSHGPDTF. CDR3 DNA sequence: TGCAGCGTTGAAGATCAAACGAGCCACGGCCCGGACACCTTC.

The rearrangement joins TRBV10-1 to TRBJ2-7; 8 bases are shared with TRBD1. J lost 3 bases, V lost 6 bases, and 4 bases had no gene match. The CDR3 covers 13 residues. Germline assignment: CDR1 WNHNN and CDR2 SYGVQD (reference sequence). CDR3 in amino acids: CASRAGQGYEQYF. The CDR3, as DNA: TGCGCCAGCAGGGCCGGACAGGGCTACGAGCAGTACTTC.

The V gene is TRBV27, the J gene TRBJ2-7; D remains unclear. This CDR3 contains 14 residues. V was pared by 8 bases and J by 3 bases, with 17 bases between. Germline V gene sequence: CDR1 MNHEY, CDR2 SMNVEV (reference sequence). CDR3 loop: CASSWVSGDYEQYF. The CDR3 DNA follows: TGTGCCAGCTCCTGGGTGTCTGGAGACTACGAGCAGTACTTC.

This clone was counted once. The chain has TRBV29-1 and TRBJ2-3, with 13 bases lining up with TRBD2. In germline, CDR1 is SQVTM, CDR2 ANQGSEA. The CDR3 contains 15 residues. V was clipped by 5 bases and J by 2 bases; unmatched bases: 4. The CDR3 DNA reads TGCAGCGTTACGGGACTAGCGGGACCCACAGATACGCAGTATTTT. It specifies CSVTGLAGPTDTQYF.

A few counts support this clone. The chain combines TRBV4-1 with TRBJ2-6; D gene unclear. Germline V CDR1 and CDR2: MGHRA, YSYEKL. There are 17 residues in the CDR3. V was cut by 3 bases and J by 2 bases, with 14 bases left in between. The CDR3 region has the DNA TGCGCCAGCAGCCAGACGAGCAGTGGCGCTGGGGCCAACGTCCTGACTTTC. The encoded protein is CASSQTSSGAGANVLTF.

The table lists this clone with a few counts. V is TRBV19 and J is TRBJ2-7, with 16 bases that match TRBD2. V lost 4 bases, J lost 3 bases, and 12 bases stayed unmatched. CDR1 is LNHDA, CDR2 SQIVND, per germline (reference sequence). The CDR3 extends over 19 amino acids. CDR3 in DNA: TGTGCCAGTAGTACACCTCCCGGGACTAGCGGGAGGGGTAGCTACGAGCAGTACTTC. Encoded protein: CASSTPPGTSGRGSYEQYF.

This chain connects TRBV28 to TRBJ2-7; D gene uncertain. The CDR3 covers 12 residues. Germline-derived CDR1 and CDR2 are MDHEN and SYDVKM. Deletions cut 4 bases from V and 7 bases from J, with 11 bases between. The CDR3 loop reads CASSSDVREQYF. DNA of the CDR3: TGTGCCAGCAGTTCCGACGTGAGGGAGCAGTACTTC.

This sequence joins TRBV6-1 and TRBJ2-7, with a weak D call TRBD2 (5 bases). The CDR3 length is 14 residues. The germline V gene encodes CDR1 MNHNS and CDR2 SASEGT. Trimming took 7 bases from V and 6 from J, leaving 19 bases between them. This CDR3 is CASTLAEGPFEQYF. CDR3 coding DNA: TGTGCCAGCACTTTGGCAGAGGGCCCTTTCGAGCAGTACTTC.

V gene TRBV28 combines with J gene TRBJ2-1, with TRBD2 matching over 13 bases. Germline values: CDR1 MDHEN, CDR2 SYDVKM. CDR3 length: 14 amino acids. The V segment lost 8 bases and the J segment 5 bases; nucleotides outside the gene matches: 3. CDR3 region: CASRTSGRDNEQFF. CDR3 bases: TGTGCCAGCCGGACTAGCGGGAGAGACAATGAGCAGTTCTTC.